This T cell receptor (beta chain) was observed in a study of shared clonotypes between healthy human individuals. CDR3 length: 16 amino acids. The V gene lost 8 bases and the J gene lost 5 bases, with 24 bases spanning the gap. Germline CDR1 reads SEHNR; CDR2 reads FQNEAQ (reference sequence). Profiling relied on immunoSEQ multiplex PCR, and the TCRdb table lists in-frame clones only, not all of them. The sample holds millions of clones; approximately 94% are singletons and the top ten take roughly 1%. Naive CD8 isolation took CD45RO-negative cells positively selected for CCR7 and excluded terminally differentiated effector memory CD45RA+ cells.

The genes are TRBV7-9 and TRBJ2-5; possibly TRBD1 for D (6 bases). Sequenced sample: naive CD8+ T cells sorted from blood. The clonotype originates from a man aged 18 to 30 in good health. CDR3 region: CASQPATGRVRETQYF. CDR3 coding DNA: TGTGCCAGCCAACCCGCCACAGGGCGAGTCCGGGAGACCCAGTACTTC.